This T cell receptor beta chain was identified during a study of OX40 agonist ivuxolimab in advanced cancers. The table came from immunoSEQ multiplex PCR; TCRdb's copy has only in-frame clones and leaves some out. Here the sample spans 75,000 to 95,000 clones, 85% to 95% being singletons. Germline V gives CDR1 MNHEY, CDR2 SVGAGI. The CDR3 has 15 residues. V lost 7 bases and J lost 0, with 13 bases in between. The sample in question was CD4+ or CD8+ T cells sorted from blood, obtained in a trial of the OX40 agonist ivuxolimab. The chain links TRBV6-5 to TRBJ1-5; D is uncertain. This sequence originates from an adult with an advanced solid tumor such as melanoma, head and neck, liver or kidney cancer. The CDR3 loop reads CASTASTASNQPQHF. The CDR3 DNA sequence: TGTGCCAGCACCGCAAGCACAGCTAGCAATCAGCCCCAGCATTTT.